The clone carrying this TCR beta chain was observed at least ten times. No antigen is known for it. This CDR3 is built from 15 residues. The V gene's germline CDR1 is LNHNV and CDR2 YYDKDF (reference sequence). V lost 0 bases, J lost 5 bases, and 13 bases lay in between. Each TCR transcript was tagged with a 10-nucleotide random UMI during 5'RACE. Via MiXCR, TCRdb re-called the 5' RACE reads, giving one row per CDR3 protein. The table lists 110,000 or so distinct CDR3 sequences, roughly 3.2% of them singletons, with over 1% in the top ten. The data belong to a study of neurological immune-mediated disorders. Study-wide findings and caveats: Association with the multiple sclerosis repertoire cluster was not found for any clinical or MRI feature. Among 34 multiple sclerosis patients, phylogenetic grouping put the repertoires of 18 into a single related-CDR3 cluster, a possible signature. Falling below healthy controls, multiple sclerosis showed the least TCR clonal expansion, while HTLV-1-associated myelopathy showed the most.

The clonotype comes from a woman under 40 with multiple sclerosis. Sequencing input: PBMCs. The chain employs TRBV15 and TRBJ1-1; D is undetermined. The CDR3: CATSRDREGQTEAFF. The CDR3 nucleotides are TGTGCCACCAGCAGAGATCGAGAAGGGCAGACTGAAGCTTTCTTT.